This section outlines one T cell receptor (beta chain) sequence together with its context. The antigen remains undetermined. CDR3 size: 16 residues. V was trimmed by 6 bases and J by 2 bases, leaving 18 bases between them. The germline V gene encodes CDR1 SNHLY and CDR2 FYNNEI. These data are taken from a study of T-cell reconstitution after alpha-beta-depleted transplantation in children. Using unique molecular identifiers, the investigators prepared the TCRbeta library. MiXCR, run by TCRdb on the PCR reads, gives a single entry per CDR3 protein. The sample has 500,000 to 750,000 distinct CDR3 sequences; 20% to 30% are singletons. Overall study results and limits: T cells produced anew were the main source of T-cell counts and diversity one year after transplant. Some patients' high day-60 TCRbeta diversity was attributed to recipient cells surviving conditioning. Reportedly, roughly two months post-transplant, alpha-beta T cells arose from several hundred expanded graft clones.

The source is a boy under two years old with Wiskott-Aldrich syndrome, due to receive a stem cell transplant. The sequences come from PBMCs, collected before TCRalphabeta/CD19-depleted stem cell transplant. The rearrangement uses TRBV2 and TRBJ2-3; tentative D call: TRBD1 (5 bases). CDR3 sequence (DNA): TGTGCCAGCAGCAAGCAGGGTCCCACCTACACAGATACGCAGTATTTT. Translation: CASSKQGPTYTDTQYF. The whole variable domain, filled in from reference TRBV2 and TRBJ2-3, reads EPEVTQTPSHQVTQMGQEVILRCVPISNHLYFYWYRQILGQKVEFLVSFYNNEISEKSEIFDDQFSVERPDGSNFTLKIRSTKLEDSAMYFCASSKQGPTYTDTQYFGPGTRLTVL.